The entry that follows covers one T cell receptor beta chain sequence. The data are from a study of cytotoxic CD8 clonotypes in ibrutinib-treated CLL. Sequencing used immunoSEQ multiplex PCR; TCRdb keeps in-frame clones, though not all of them. In the table there are more than 200,000 clones, around 70% of which are singletons. CDR3 length: 11 residues. V lost 8 bases to trimming and J lost 8 bases, with 9 bases between them. Germline V gene lookup returns CDR1 MNHNY and CDR2 SVGAGI (reference sequence). This specimen was PBMCs, taken after 12 months of ibrutinib treatment. The receptor was derived from a human donor with chronic lymphocytic leukemia. This chain uses TRBV6-6 with TRBJ1-4; D is uncertain. The CDR3 sequence: CASFGREKLFF. CDR3 nucleotides: TGTGCCAGCTTTGGCCGGGAAAAACTGTTTTTT.